This T cell receptor beta chain was recorded in a study of blood T cell repertoires in COVID-19. Participant ages covered roughly 18 to 89 years across about 25 US areas. V shed 6 bases, J shed 5 bases, and the junction held 10 bases outside the gene matches. Per the germline V gene, CDR1 is MDHEN and CDR2 is SYDVKM. The CDR3 length is 16 residues. Original data processing: Amplification with reference gene primers provided the estimates of nucleated cell counts. The data were produced by immunoSEQ multiplex PCR, yet TCRdb's version contains in-frame clones alone and is incomplete. The D gene and trimming were derived from the DNA, and the V and J assignments and clone size from that table. The sample lists 250,000 to 300,000 clones, just over 90% occurring once.

The source of this sequence is a woman in her forties with acute COVID-19. This chain connects TRBV28 to TRBJ1-4; 9 positions agree with TRBD1. The sample comprised PBMCs or T cells enriched from blood (not recorded which). CDR3 residues: CASSLPLQGANEKLFF. CDR3 coding DNA: TGTGCCAGCAGCCTCCCCCTACAGGGGGCAAATGAAAAACTGTTTTTT.